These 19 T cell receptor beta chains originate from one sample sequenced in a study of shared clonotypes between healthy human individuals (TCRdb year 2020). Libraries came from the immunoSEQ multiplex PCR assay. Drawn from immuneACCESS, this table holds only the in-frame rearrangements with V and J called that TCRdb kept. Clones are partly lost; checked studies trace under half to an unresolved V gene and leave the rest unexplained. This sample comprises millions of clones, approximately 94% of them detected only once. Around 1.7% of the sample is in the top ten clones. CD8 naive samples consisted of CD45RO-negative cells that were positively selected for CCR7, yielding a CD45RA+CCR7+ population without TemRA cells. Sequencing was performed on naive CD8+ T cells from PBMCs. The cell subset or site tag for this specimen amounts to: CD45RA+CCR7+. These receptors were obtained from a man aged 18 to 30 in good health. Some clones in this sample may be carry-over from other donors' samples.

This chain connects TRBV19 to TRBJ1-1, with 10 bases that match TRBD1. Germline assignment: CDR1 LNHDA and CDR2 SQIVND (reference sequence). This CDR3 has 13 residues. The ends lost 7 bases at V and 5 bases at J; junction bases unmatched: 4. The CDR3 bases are TGTGCCAGTAAGGAGGACAGGGGGACTGAAGCTTTCTTT. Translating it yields CASKEDRGTEAFF.

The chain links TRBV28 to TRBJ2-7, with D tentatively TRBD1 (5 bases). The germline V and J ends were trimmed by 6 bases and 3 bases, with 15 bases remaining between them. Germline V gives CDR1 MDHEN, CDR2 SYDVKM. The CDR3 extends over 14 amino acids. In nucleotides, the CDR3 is TGTGCCAGCAGCCTCTACAAGGGGATCTACGAGCAGTACTTC. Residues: CASSLYKGIYEQYF. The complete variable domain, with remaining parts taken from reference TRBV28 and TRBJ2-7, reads DVKVTQSSRYLVKRTGEKVFLECVQDMDHENMFWYRQDPGLGLRLIYFSYDVKMKEKGDIPEGYSVSREKKERFSLILESASTNQTSMYLCASSLYKGIYEQYFGPGTRLTVT.

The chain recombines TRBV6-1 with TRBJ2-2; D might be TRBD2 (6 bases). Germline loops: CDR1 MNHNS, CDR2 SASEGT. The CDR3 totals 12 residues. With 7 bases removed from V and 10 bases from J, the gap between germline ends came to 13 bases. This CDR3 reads CASMGLPAELFF. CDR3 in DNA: TGTGCCAGCATGGGACTCCCCGCGGAGCTGTTTTTT.

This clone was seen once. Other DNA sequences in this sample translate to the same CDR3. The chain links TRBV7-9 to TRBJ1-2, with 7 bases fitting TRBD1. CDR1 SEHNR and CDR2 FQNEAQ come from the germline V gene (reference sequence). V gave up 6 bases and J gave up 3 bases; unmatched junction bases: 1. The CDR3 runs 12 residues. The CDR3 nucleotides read TGTGCCAGCAGAGGGGGCGACTATGGCTACACCTTC. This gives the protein CASRGGDYGYTF.

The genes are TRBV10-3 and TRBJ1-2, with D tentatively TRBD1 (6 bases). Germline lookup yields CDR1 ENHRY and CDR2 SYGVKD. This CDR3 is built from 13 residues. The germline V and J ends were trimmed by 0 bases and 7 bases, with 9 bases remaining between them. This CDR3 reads CAISESYRAGYTF. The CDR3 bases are TGTGCCATCAGTGAGTCTTACAGGGCTGGCTACACCTTC.

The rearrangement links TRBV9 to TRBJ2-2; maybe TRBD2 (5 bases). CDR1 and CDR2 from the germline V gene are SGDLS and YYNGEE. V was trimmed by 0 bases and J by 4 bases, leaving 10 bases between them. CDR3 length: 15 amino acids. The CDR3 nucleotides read TGTGCCAGCAGCGTAGGAACTAGATCCACCGGGGAGCTGTTTTTT. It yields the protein CASSVGTRSTGELFF.

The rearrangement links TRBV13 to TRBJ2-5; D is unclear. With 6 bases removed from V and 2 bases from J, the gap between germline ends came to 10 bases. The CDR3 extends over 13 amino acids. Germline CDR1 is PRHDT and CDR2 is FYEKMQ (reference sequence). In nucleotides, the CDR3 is TGTGCCAGCAGGAAGTTCGAGCAAGAGACCCAGTACTTC. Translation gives CASRKFEQETQYF.

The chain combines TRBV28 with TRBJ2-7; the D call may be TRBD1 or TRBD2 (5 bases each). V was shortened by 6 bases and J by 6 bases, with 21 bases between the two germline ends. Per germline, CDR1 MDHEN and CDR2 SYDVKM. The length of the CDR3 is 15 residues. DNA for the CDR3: TGTGCCAGCAGGAACCGGGACGCCTTGTACGCCGAGCAGTACTTC. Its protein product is CASRNRDALYAEQYF.

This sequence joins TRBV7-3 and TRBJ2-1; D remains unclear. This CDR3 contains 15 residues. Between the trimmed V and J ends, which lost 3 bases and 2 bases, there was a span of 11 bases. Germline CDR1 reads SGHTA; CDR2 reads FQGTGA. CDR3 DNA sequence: TGTGCCAGCAGCTTCGTGCCCAAGACCTACAATGAGCAGTTCTTC. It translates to CASSFVPKTYNEQFF.

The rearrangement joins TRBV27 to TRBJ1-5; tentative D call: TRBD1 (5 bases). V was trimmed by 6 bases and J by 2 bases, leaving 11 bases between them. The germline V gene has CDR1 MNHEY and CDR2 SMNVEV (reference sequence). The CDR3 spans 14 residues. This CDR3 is CASSSGFGNQPQHF. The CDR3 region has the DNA TGTGCCAGCAGCTCAGGGTTCGGCAATCAGCCCCAGCATTTT.

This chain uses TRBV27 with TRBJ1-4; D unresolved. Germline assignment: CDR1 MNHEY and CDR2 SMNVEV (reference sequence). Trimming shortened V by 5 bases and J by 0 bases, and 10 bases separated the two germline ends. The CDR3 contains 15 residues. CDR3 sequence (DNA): TGTGCCAGCAGTACCCAATATGCAACTAATGAAAAACTGTTTTTT. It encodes CASSTQYATNEKLFF. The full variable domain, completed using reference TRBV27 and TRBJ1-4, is EAQVTQNPRYLITVTGKKLTVTCSQNMNHEYMSWYRQDPGLGLRQIYYSMNVEVTDKGDVPEGYKVSRKEKRNFPLILESPSPNQTSLYFCASSTQYATNEKLFFGSGTQLSVL.

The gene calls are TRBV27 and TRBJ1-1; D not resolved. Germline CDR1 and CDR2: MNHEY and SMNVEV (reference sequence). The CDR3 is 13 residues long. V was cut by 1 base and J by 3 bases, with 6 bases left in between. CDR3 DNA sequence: TGTGCCAGCAGTTTATATACAGACACTGAAGCTTTCTTT. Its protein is CASSLYTDTEAFF.

CDR3 loop: CASSPSGRVFEQYF. The CDR3 bases are TGTGCCAGCAGTCCGAGCGGGAGGGTTTTCGAGCAGTACTTC. The chain carries TRBV27 and TRBJ2-7, with 10 bases lining up with TRBD2. J was trimmed by 6 bases and V by 5 bases; bases with no gene match: 7. CDR3 length: 14 residues. The germline gives CDR1 MNHEY, CDR2 SMNVEV (reference sequence).

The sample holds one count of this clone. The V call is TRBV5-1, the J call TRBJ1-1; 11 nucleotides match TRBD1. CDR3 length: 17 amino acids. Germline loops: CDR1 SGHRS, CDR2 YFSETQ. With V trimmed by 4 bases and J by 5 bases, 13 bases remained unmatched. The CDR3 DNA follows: TGCGCCAGCAGCCTCGGACGAGGACAGGGGGCGGGGACTGAAGCTTTCTTT. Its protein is CASSLGRGQGAGTEAFF. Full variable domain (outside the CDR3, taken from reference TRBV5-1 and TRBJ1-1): KAGVTQTPRYLIKTRGQQVTLSCSPISGHRSVSWYQQTPGQGLQFLFEYFSETQRNKGNFPGRFSGRQFSNSRSEMNVSTLELGDSALYLCASSLGRGQGAGTEAFFGQGTRLTVV.

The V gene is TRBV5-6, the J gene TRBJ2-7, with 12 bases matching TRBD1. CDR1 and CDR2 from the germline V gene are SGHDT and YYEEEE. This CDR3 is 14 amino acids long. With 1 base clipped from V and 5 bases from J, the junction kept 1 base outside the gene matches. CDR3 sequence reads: CASSLRDRGHEQYF. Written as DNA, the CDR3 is TGTGCCAGCAGCTTGCGGGACAGGGGGCACGAGCAGTACTTC.

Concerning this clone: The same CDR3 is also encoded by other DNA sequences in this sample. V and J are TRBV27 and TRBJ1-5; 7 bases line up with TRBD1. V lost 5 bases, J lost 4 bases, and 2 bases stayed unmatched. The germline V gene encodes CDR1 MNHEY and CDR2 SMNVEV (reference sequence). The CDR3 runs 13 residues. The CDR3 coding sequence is TGTGCCAGCAGTGGGGACAGAAATCAGCCCCAGCATTTT. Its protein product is CASSGDRNQPQHF.

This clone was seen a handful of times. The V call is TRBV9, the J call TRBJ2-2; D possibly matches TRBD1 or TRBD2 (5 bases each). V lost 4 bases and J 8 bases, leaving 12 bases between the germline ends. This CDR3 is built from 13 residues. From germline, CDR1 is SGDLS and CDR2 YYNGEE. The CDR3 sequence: CASSTWDVGELFF. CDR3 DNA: TGTGCCAGCAGCACCTGGGACGTTGGGGAGCTGTTTTTT.

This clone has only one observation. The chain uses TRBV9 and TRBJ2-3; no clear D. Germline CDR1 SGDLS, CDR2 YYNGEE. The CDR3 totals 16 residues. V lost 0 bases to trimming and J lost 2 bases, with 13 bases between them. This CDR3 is CASSVAGYENTDTQYF. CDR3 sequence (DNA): TGTGCCAGCAGCGTAGCGGGCTACGAGAACACAGATACGCAGTATTTT.

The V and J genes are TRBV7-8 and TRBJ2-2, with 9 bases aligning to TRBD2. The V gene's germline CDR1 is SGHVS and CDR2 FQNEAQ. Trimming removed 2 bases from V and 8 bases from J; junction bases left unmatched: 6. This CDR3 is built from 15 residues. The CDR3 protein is CASSLTGGRVGELFF. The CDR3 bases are TGTGCCAGCAGCTTAACTGGCGGGAGGGTGGGGGAGCTGTTTTTT.